This T cell receptor beta chain came from a study of T cell responses to AZD1222 COVID-19 vaccine. TCRdb's copy holds only in-frame clones and misses some; the assay was immunoSEQ multiplex PCR. The sample holds some 150,000 clones, approximately 89% seen once. Study outcomes and limitations: Recipients of AZD1222 seropositive at baseline numbered only 5 to 7. Spike-specific TCR depth and breadth grew after two AZD1222 doses.

Trimming stripped 0 bases from V and 4 bases from J, with 10 bases between. Looked up from germline, CDR1 is SGHDN and CDR2 is FVKESK. There are 14 residues in the CDR3. Comment on this clone: Its antigen is not known.

The clonotype was recovered from an adult in good health. This rearrangement joins TRBV14 to TRBJ2-7; D ambiguous. The material was peripheral blood, obtained on day 0 of AZD1222 vaccination. This CDR3 reads CASSQEPRAYEQYF. CDR3 DNA: TGTGCCAGCAGCCAAGAACCGAGAGCGTACGAGCAGTACTTC. Variable domain in full (rest from reference TRBV14 and TRBJ2-7): EAGVTQFPSHSVIEKGQTVTLRCDPISGHDNLYWYRRVMGKEIKFLLHFVKESKQDESGMPNNRFLAERTGGTYSTLKVQPAELEDSGVYFCASSQEPRAYEQYFGPGTRLTVT.